This TCR beta chain was recorded in a study of control samples from healthy donors and cancer patients. Method: immunoSEQ multiplex PCR; TCRdb's copy keeps in-frame clones and lacks some. The table includes about 54,000 clones, around 97% detected once. The CDR3 is 15 residues long. Looked up from germline, CDR1 is MDHEN and CDR2 is SYDVKM. The V gene end was trimmed by 4 bases and the J gene end by 5 bases; junction bases not matched to a gene: 8. The rearrangement links TRBV28 to TRBJ1-1; 9 bases align to TRBD1. Sequencing was carried out using blood. This TCR was recovered from a woman in her thirties in good health. The CDR3 loop is CASSYRVTGGTEAFF. The CDR3 coding sequence is TGTGCCAGCAGTTATCGGGTGACAGGGGGAACTGAAGCTTTCTTT.